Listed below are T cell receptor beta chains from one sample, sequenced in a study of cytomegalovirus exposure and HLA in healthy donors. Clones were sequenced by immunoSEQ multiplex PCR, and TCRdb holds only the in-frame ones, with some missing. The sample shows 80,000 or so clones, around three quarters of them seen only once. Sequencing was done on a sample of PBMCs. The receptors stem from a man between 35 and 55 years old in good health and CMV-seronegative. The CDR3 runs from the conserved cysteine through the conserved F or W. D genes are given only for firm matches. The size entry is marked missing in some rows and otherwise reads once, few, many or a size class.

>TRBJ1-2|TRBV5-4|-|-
TGTGCCAGCAGCGACGACAGCAAATATGGCTACACCTTC
CASSDDSKYGYTF
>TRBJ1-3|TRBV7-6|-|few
TGTGCCAGCAGCTTAGCGGCAGGGTCTGGAAACACCATATATTTT
CASSLAAGSGNTIYF
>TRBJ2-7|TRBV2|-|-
TGTGCCAGCAGTGAAGCGCTTGGCGGGGTGGGGTCCTTCGAGCAGTACTTC
CASSEALGGVGSFEQYF
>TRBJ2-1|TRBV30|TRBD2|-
TGTGCCCGGAGTTGGACTAGCAATGAGCAGTTCTTC
CARSWTSNEQFF
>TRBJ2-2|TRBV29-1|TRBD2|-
TGCAGCGTTGAGGCTAGCGGGATAGGCGGGGAGCTGTTTTTT
CSVEASGIGGELFF
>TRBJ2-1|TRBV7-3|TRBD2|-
TGTGCCAGCAGCTTAAGGCCTAGCGGGAGTTACAATGAGCAGTTCTTC
CASSLRPSGSYNEQFF
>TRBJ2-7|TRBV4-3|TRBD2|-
TGCGCCAGCAGCCAACAGGGAGGGAACTCCTACGAGCAGTACTTC
CASSQQGGNSYEQYF
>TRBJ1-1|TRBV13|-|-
TGTGCCAGCAGCCCGGGGGGGCGGGGGAACACTGAAGCTTTCTTT
CASSPGGRGNTEAFF
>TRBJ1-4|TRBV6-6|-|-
TGTGCCAGCAGTCCATCGGTTATTAATGAAAAACTGTTTTTT
CASSPSVINEKLFF
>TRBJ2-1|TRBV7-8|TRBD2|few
TGTGCCAGCAGCTCCCGGACTAGCGGGAGCTGGTGGCAGTTCTTC
CASSSRTSGSWWQFF
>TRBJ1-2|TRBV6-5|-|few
TGTGCCAGCAGCCCCGATCCAGGGTTTGGCTACACCTTC
CASSPDPGFGYTF
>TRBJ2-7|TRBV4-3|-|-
TGCGCCAGCAGCCGACAAACAGGGATGGGGGAGCAGTACTTC
CASSRQTGMGEQYF
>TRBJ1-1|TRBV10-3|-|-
TGTGCCATCGGTGACAGGTCACCTGAAGCTTTCTTT
CAIGDRSPEAFF
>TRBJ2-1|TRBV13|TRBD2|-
TGTGCCAGCAGCCAACTGAGGGCTAGCGGTTACTACAATGAGCAGTTCTTC
CASSQLRASGYYNEQFF
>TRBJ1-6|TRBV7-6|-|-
TGTGCCAGCAGCTTAGAAGAACTCGCCTCACCCCTCCACTTT
CASSLEELASPLHF
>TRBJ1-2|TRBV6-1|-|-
TGTGCCAGCAGTTCCCCCCCGGAGAGCTTTGGCTACACCTTC
CASSSPPESFGYTF
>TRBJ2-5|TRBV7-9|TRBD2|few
TGTGCCAGCAGCCCCCGGACTAGCGGGAGTTTGGCAGAGACCCAGTACTTC
CASSPRTSGSLAETQYF
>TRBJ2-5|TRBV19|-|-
TGTGCCAGTAGTATCCCAGGTACTGGGACCCAGTACTTC
CASSIPGTGTQYF
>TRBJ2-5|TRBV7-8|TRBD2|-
TGTGCCAGCAGCTTAGTACTAGCGGAAGAGACCCAGTACTTC
CASSLVLAEETQYF
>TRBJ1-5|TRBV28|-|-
TGTGCCAGCAGACCCGCCGGTGGGGGCGCGAGGCAGCCCCAGCATTTT
CASRPAGGGARQPQHF
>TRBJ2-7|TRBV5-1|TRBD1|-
TGCGCCAGCAGCACAGGACAGGGATCCTACGAGCAGTACTTC
CASSTGQGSYEQYF
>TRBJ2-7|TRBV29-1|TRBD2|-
TGCAGCGTGCTGGGACTAGCGGGAGGGCCATCCACCTACGAGCAGTACTTC
CSVLGLAGGPSTYEQYF
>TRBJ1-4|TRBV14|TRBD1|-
TGTGCCAGCAGCGGGCAGGGGGCGACTAATGAAAAACTGTTTTTT
CASSGQGATNEKLFF
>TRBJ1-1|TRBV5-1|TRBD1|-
TGCGCCAGCAGCGGGACAGGGGGCGGGAACACTGAAGCTTTCTTT
CASSGTGGGNTEAFF
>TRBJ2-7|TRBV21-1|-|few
TGTGCCAGCAGCAAAGATAAGGGCAGTAGCGGGGACTACTTCTACGAGCAGTACTTC
CASSKDKGSSGDYFYEQYF
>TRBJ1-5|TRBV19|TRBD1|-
TGTGCCAGTAGTACAACACGGACAGGCAGCAATCAGCCCCAGCATTTT
CASSTTRTGSNQPQHF
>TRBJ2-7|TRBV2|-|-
TGTGCCAGCACCCCCGGGGGGCAGGGTGGCGAGCAGTACTTC
CASTPGGQGGEQYF
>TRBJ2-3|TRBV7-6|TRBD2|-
TGTGCCAGCAGCTTAGGAGCGGCTAGCGGGACGAATACGCAGTATTTT
CASSLGAASGTNTQYF
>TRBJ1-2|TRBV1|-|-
TGCACCAGCAGCCATCGGGCCCCCGGGGGATATGGCTATACCTTC
CTSSHRAPGGYGYTF
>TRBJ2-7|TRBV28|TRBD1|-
TGTGCCAGCAGGGTGGGGACAGCCTACGAGCAGTACTTC
CASRVGTAYEQYF
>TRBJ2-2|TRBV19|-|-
TGTGCCAGTAGTACGACAGGATCGGCCGGGGAGCTGTTTTTT
CASSTTGSAGELFF
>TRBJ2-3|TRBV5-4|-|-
TGTGCCAGCAGCTTGAGCCCTTCAGATACGCAGTATTTT
CASSLSPSDTQYF
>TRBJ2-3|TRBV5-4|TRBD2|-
TGTGCCAGCAGCTTCAAGCGGGAGAGCACAGATACGCAGTATTTT
CASSFKRESTDTQYF
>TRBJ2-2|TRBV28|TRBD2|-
TGTGCCAGCAGTCCACCACGCGGGAGGACGATCACCGGGGAGCTGTTTTTT
CASSPPRGRTITGELFF
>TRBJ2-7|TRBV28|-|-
TGTGCCAGCAGTTTAGGACTCACCTACGAGCAGTACTTC
CASSLGLTYEQYF
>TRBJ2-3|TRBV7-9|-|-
TGTGCCAGCAGCTTCGACGAGTCGACTAGGTGGGATACGCAGTATTTT
CASSFDESTRWDTQYF
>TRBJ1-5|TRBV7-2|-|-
TGTGCCAGCAGCTTAGTAGCCAATCAGCCCCAGCATTTT
CASSLVANQPQHF
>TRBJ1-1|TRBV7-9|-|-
TGTGCCAGCAGCGCCGCGGGGTACACTGAAGCTTTCTTT
CASSAAGYTEAFF
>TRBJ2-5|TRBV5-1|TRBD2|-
TGCGCCAGCAGCAGAGGGACTAGCGGACAAGAGACCCAGTACTTC
CASSRGTSGQETQYF
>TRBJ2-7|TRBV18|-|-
TGTGCCAGCCGCGGGACGGCGTCCTACGAGCAGTACTTC
CASRGTASYEQYF
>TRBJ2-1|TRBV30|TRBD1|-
TGTGCCTGGAGTCAGGGGGCGGCCGCCTGCAATGAGCAGTTCTTC
CAWSQGAAACNEQFF